The 11 T cell receptor beta chains presented below share a single source sample, sequenced in a study of blood T cell repertoires in COVID-19. Some clones are missing from TCRdb's copy, which holds only in-frame ones; the method was immunoSEQ multiplex PCR. Of roughly 50,000 clones in the sample, about nine tenths were seen once. Material: peripheral blood. The receptor source for this set is a woman aged 55-69 years with active or convalescent COVID-19.

The rearrangement uses TRBV28 and TRBJ2-4, with 8 nucleotides matching TRBD1. J was trimmed by 4 bases and V by 4 bases; bases with no gene match: 12. Germline values: CDR1 MDHEN, CDR2 SYDVKM. The CDR3 is made up of 17 amino acids. The CDR3 is CASSSSGRTGTKNIQYF. CDR3 bases: TGTGCCAGCAGTTCCTCCGGGCGGACAGGGACGAAAAACATTCAGTACTTC.

This chain joins TRBV28 and TRBJ2-3; 7 bases line up with TRBD1. The germline V gene has CDR1 MDHEN and CDR2 SYDVKM. With V trimmed by 3 bases and J by 2 bases, 5 bases remained unmatched. The CDR3 spans 15 residues. The CDR3 sequence is CASSFGTVDTDTQYF. CDR3 nucleotide sequence: TGTGCCAGCAGTTTCGGGACAGTCGACACAGATACGCAGTATTTT.

The gene calls are TRBV5-4 and TRBJ2-2, with 8 nucleotides matching TRBD1. This CDR3 region has 16 residues. The germline V gene encodes CDR1 SGHNT and CDR2 YYREEE (reference sequence). The trim removed 0 bases at V and 6 bases at J, leaving 7 bases unmatched. For the CDR3, the DNA is TGTGCCAGCAGCTTGGGGACAGGGCCAGGCTCCGGGGAGCTGTTTTTT. Amino acid sequence: CASSLGTGPGSGELFF.

The chain uses TRBV30 and TRBJ1-5; no clear D. V was cut by 0 bases and J by 4 bases, with 13 bases left in between. CDR3 size: 15 residues. Germline lookup yields CDR1 GTSNPN and CDR2 SVGIG (reference sequence). CDR3 bases: TGTGCCTGGAGTGTTGCCCGGACTCGTAATCAGCCCCAGCATTTT. Translating it yields CAWSVARTRNQPQHF.

This chain uses TRBV28 with TRBJ1-5; TRBD1 agrees at 7 bases. From germline, CDR1 is MDHEN and CDR2 SYDVKM. The CDR3 runs to 14 residues. Trimming at V came to 5 bases and at J to 5 bases, leaving 6 bases not matched to a gene. The CDR3 loop is CASSGRGGYQPQHF. CDR3 sequence (DNA): TGTGCCAGCAGTGGAAGAGGGGGCTATCAGCCCCAGCATTTT.

The J gene is TRBJ2-1, the V gene TRBV5-1; 14 bases are a match to TRBD2. The CDR3 is 15 residues long. Germline V gene data show CDR1 as SGHRS and CDR2 as YFSETQ. J gave up 7 bases and V 4 bases, and 4 bases lay outside the gene matches. CDR3 region: CASSPRTSGRNEQFF. CDR3 sequence (DNA): TGCGCCAGCAGCCCAAGGACTAGCGGGAGGAATGAGCAGTTCTTC. The complete variable domain, with remaining parts taken from reference TRBV5-1 and TRBJ2-1, reads KAGVTQTPRYLIKTRGQQVTLSCSPISGHRSVSWYQQTPGQGLQFLFEYFSETQRNKGNFPGRFSGRQFSNSRSEMNVSTLELGDSALYLCASSPRTSGRNEQFFGPGTRLTVL.

This chain uses TRBV2 with TRBJ2-1, with D perhaps matching TRBD1 (5 bases). V was clipped by 5 bases and J by 9 bases, with 14 bases between them. The CDR3 is 13 amino acids. Per germline, CDR1 SNHLY and CDR2 FYNNEI. This CDR3 is CASSRGATGEQFF. The CDR3 DNA follows: TGTGCCAGCAGTAGGGGTGCTACCGGTGAGCAGTTCTTC.

This clone has only one observation. This chain uses TRBV6-1 with TRBJ2-3; the D gene is possibly TRBD1 (5 bases). The CDR3 has 12 amino acids. With 3 bases removed from V and 5 bases from J, the gap between germline ends came to 6 bases. Germline V CDR1 and CDR2: MNHNS, SASEGT. The CDR3 bases are TGTGCCAGCAGTGATCAGGGAGATACGCAGTATTTT. Its protein product is CASSDQGDTQYF.

The gene calls are TRBV5-5 and TRBJ2-7, with D uncertain. Germline-derived CDR1 and CDR2 are SGHKS and YYEKEE (reference sequence). The CDR3 is 11 amino acids. Trimming took off 3 bases at V and 2 bases at J, with 3 bases between the two ends. CDR3 residues: CASSSTYEQYF. Written as DNA, the CDR3 is TGTGCCAGCAGCTCAACCTACGAGCAGTACTTC. The variable domain in full, with the rest retrieved from reference TRBV5-5 and TRBJ2-7, is DAGVTQSPTHLIKTRGQQVTLRCSPISGHKSVSWYQQVLGQGPQFIFQYYEKEERGRGNFPDRFSARQFPNYSSELNVNALLLGDSALYLCASSSTYEQYFGPGTRLTVT.

The chain employs TRBV30 and TRBJ1-1, with a tentative D call TRBD1 (5 bases). The CDR3 has 12 residues. Looked up from germline, CDR1 is GTSNPN and CDR2 is SVGIG (reference sequence). The V and J ends lost 3 bases and 2 bases respectively, with 7 bases between them. The CDR3, as DNA: TGTGCCTGGAGCGGGGGAAACACTGAAGCTTTCTTT. Translating it yields CAWSGGNTEAFF.

V is TRBV6-5 and J is TRBJ2-5, with 7 bases identical to TRBD2. The CDR3 consists of 14 residues. From germline, CDR1 is MNHEY and CDR2 SVGAGI. The V and J ends lost 1 base and 5 bases, in that order; junction bases with no gene match: 4. CDR3 nucleotide sequence: TGTGCCAGCAGTTACTTGATCGGGGGGGAGACCCAGTACTTC. The encoded protein is CASSYLIGGETQYF.